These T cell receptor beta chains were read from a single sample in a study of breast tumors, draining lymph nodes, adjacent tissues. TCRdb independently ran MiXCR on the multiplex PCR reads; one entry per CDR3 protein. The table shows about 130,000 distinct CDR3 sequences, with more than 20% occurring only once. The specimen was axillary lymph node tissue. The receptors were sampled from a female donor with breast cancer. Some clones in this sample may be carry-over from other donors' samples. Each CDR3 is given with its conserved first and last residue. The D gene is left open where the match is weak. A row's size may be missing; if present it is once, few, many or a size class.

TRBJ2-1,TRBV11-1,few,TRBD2,TGTGCCAGCAGGGGTCACGGGAGGGCCTACAATGAGCAGTTCTTC,CASRGHGRAYNEQFF
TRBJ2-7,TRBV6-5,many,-,TGTGCCAGCAGTTCCGGGCGGTCCTACGAGCAGTACTTC,CASSSGRSYEQYF
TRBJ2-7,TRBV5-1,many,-,TGCGCCAGCAGGTTGGGACCCCCCTACGAGCAGTACTTC,CASRLGPPYEQYF
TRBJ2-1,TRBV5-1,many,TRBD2,TGCGCCAGCAGCCCTATAGCGGGAGGTAGCTCCTACAATGAGCAGTTCTTC,CASSPIAGGSSYNEQFF
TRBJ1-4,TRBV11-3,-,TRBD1,TGTGCCAGCAGCCCTTTAAGGGACAGGCTTGACATTAATGAAAAACTGCTTTTT,CASSPLRDRLDINEKLLF
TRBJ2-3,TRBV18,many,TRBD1,TGTGCCAGCTCACCTGGACAGGGGATCACAGATACGCAGTATTTT,CASSPGQGITDTQYF
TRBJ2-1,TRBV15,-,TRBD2,TGTGCCACCAGCAGAGACCTACTAGCGGGAGGCAATGAGCAGCTCTTC,CATSRDLLAGGNEQLF
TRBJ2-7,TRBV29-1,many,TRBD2,TGCAGCGTTAACGGACTAGCGGGAGTTTACGAGCAGTACTTC,CSVNGLAGVYEQYF
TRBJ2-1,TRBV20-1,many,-,TGCAGTGCTCCCCTTCCAAAGAGCTCCTACAATGAGCAGTTCTTC,CSAPLPKSSYNEQFF
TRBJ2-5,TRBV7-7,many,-,TGTGCCAGCAGCCTAGACAGACAAGAGACCCAGTACTTC,CASSLDRQETQYF
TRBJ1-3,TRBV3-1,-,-,TGTGCCAGCAGCCAAGTGTCAGGCTCTGGAAACACCATATATTTT,CASSQVSGSGNTIYF
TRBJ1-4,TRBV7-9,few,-,TGTGCCAGCAGCTTAGACAATGAAAAACCGTTTTTT,CASSLDNEKPFF
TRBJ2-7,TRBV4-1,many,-,TGCGCCAGCAGCCAAGATCAGTGGGGGGCTAGACAGTACTTC,CASSQDQWGARQYF
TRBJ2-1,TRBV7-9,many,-,TGTGCCAGCAGCTTGGGTCTCAATGAGCAGTTCTTC,CASSLGLNEQFF
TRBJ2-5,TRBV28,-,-,TGTGCCAGCAGTTTCGTTCCGCGGGAGACCCAGTACTTC,CASSFVPRETQYF
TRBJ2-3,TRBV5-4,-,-,TGTGCCAGCAGCTCTAAAACGGGACTCTACACAGGTACGCAGTATTTT,CASSSKTGLYTGTQYF
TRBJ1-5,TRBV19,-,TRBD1,TGTGCCAGTAGCCCACAGGGGTCGCAGCCCCAGCATTTT,CASSPQGSQPQHF
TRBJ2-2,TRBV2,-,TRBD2,TGTGCCAGCGAACTAGCGGGATGGGCCGGGGAGCTGTTTTTT,CASELAGWAGELFF
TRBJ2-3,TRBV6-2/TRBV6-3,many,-,TGTGCCAGCTCACGGACAGGGAGGGGCACAGATACGCAGTATTTT,CASSRTGRGTDTQYF
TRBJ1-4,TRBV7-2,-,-,TGTGCCAGCAGCCAGCAGGCAGTACGGACTAATGAAAAACTGTTTTTT,CASSQQAVRTNEKLFF
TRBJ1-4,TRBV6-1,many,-,TGTGCCAGCAGTGCCTACCGGGACACCCATAATGAAAAACTGTTTTTT,CASSAYRDTHNEKLFF
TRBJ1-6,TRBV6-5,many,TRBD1,TGTGCCAGCATGGGACAGTTTAATTCACCCCTCCACTTT,CASMGQFNSPLHF
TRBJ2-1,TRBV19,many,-,TGTGCCAGTAGATCCCGGGGAGCGACCTACAATGAGCAGTTCTTC,CASRSRGATYNEQFF
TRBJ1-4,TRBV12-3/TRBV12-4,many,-,TGTGCCAGCAGTCGAAGAAGTGAAAAACTGTTTTTT,CASSRRSEKLFF
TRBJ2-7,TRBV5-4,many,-,TGTGCCAGTGGTGGTAACCCCTACGAGCAGTACTTC,CASGGNPYEQYF
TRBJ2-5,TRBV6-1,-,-,TGTGCCAGCAGTGAAGCGAGGTTTGTTCGGGAGACCCAGTACTTC,CASSEARFVRETQYF
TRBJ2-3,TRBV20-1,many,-,TGCAGTGCTAGCGTGCCTGCTAGCGGCACAGATACGCAGTATTTT,CSASVPASGTDTQYF
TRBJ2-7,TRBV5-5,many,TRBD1,TGTGCCAGCAGCCCGTTACAGGGGGCAGTGGGCGAGCAGTACTTC,CASSPLQGAVGEQYF
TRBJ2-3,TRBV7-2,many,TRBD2,TGTGCCAGCAGCGCGAACTTAGCGGGAGGGGCAGATACGCAGTATTTT,CASSANLAGGADTQYF
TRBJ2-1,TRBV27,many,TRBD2,TGTGCCAGCTTTAGTCTCGGGGCGGGAGAGGATGAGCAGTTCTTC,CASFSLGAGEDEQFF
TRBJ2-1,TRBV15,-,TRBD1,TGTGCCACCAGCAGCTTAGTGGCCACAGGGGCGGATTCTAATGAGCAGTTCTTC,CATSSLVATGADSNEQFF
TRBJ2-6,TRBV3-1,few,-,TGTGCCAGCAGCCAAGGTGGGATTCCAAGCTCTGGGGCCAACGTCCTGACTTTC,CASSQGGIPSSGANVLTF
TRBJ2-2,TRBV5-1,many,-,TGCGCCAGCGTCATTTTTCCCGAGGCCGGGGAGCTGTTTTTT,CASVIFPEAGELFF
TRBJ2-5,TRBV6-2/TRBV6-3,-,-,TGTGCCAGCAGTTACGTCAGCCAAGAGACCCAGTACTTC,CASSYVSQETQYF
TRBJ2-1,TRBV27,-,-,TGTGCCAGCAGTTTATACGGCAAAAATGTGCAGTTCTTC,CASSLYGKNVQFF
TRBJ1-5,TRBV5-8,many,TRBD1,TGTGCCAGCAGCCTGACAGGGAATCAGCCCCAGCATTTT,CASSLTGNQPQHF
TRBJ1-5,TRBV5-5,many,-,TGTGCCAGCAGCTTGGGTCCAGAAAATCAGCCCCAGCATTTT,CASSLGPENQPQHF
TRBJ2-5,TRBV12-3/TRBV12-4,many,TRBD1,TGTGCCAGCAGCCCGACAGGGGTTGGGACCCAGTACTTC,CASSPTGVGTQYF
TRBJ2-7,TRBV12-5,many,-,TGTGCTAGTGCCCGGAACTTCTACGAGCAGTACTTC,CASARNFYEQYF
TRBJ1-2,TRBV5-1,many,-,TGCGCCAGCAGCTCGATAGGGTGGGACAACTACTATGGCTACACCTTC,CASSSIGWDNYYGYTF
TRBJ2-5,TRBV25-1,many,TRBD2,TGTGCCAGCAGTGACTCTAGCGGGGAGACACAAGAGACCCAGTACTTC,CASSDSSGETQETQYF
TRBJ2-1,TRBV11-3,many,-,TGTGCCAGCAGTTTGAATCCTACTGGCAATGAGCAGTTCTTC,CASSLNPTGNEQFF
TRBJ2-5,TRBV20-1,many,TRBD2,TGCAGTGCGACCCGGGCTAGCGGGGACGAGACCCAGTACTTC,CSATRASGDETQYF
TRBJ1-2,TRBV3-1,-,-,TGTGCCAGCAGCCAAGACGGGGGATACTATGGCTACACCTTC,CASSQDGGYYGYTF